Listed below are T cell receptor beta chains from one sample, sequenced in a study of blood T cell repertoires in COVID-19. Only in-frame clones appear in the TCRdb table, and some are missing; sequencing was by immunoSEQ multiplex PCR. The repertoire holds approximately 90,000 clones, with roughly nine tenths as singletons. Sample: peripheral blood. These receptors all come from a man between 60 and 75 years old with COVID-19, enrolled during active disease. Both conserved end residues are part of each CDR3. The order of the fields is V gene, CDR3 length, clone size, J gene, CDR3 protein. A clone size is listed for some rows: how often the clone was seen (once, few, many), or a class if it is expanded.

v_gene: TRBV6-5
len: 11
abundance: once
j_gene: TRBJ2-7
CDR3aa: CASQQGYEQYF

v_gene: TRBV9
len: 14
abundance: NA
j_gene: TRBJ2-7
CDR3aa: CASSPKVGDYEQYF

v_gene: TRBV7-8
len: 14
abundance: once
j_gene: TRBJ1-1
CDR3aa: CASSLGSEGMKAFF

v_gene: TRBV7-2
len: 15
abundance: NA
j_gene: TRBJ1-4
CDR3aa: CASSTQTDLIEKLFF

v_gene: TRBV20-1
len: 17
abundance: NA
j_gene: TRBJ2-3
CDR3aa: CSASLARVASSTDTQYF

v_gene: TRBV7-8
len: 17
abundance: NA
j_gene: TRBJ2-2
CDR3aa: CASSLPAGVDLVGELFF

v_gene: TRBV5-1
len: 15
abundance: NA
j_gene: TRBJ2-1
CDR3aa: CASSLRQGDIGEQFF

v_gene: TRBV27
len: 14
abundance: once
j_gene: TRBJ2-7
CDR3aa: CASRLKGQGYEQYF

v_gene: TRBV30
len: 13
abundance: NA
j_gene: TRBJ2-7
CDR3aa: CAWGGGSSYEQYF

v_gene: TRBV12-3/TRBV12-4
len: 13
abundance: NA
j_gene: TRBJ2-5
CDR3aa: CASSALSGETQYF

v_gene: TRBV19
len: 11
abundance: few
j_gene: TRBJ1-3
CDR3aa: CASKGENTIYF

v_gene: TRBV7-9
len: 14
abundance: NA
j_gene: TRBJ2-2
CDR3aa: CASSLGVDTGELFF

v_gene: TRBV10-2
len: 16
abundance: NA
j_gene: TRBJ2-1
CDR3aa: CASSDWSGNVDNEQFF

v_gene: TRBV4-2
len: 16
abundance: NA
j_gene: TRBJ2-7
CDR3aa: CASSQDGRTRSYEQYF

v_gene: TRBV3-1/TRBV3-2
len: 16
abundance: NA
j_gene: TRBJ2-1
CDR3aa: CASSQDWDSVGDEQFF

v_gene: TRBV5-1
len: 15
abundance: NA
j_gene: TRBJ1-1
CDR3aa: CASSPYQGMNTEAFF

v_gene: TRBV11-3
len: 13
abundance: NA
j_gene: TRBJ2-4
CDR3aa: CASSTSRVDIQYF

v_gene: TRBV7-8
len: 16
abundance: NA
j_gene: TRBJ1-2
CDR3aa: CASSLGGQNFNYGYTF

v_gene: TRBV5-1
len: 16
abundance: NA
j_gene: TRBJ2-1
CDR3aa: CASSLEGGDSYNEQFF

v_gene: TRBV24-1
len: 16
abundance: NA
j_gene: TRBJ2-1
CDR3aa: CATSRTSGRRENEQFF

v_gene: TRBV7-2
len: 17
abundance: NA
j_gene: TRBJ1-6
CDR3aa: CASSLKGGGPYNSPLHF

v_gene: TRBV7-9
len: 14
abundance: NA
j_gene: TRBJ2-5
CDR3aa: CASSLVSRGETQYF

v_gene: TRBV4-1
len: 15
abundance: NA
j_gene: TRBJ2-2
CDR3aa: CASSPSGSSTGELFF

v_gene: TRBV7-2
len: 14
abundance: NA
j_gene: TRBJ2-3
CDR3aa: CASSSTAFTDTQYF

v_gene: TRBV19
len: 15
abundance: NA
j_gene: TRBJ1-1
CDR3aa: CASSIGTDENTEAFF

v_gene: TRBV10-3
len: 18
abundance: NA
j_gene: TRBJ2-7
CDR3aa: CAISFNPGLAGVDDEQYF

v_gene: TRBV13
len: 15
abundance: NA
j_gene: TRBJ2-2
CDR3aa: CASSLGYTGSGELFF

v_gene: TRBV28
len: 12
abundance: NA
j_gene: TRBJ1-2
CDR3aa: CASSPNRDGYTF

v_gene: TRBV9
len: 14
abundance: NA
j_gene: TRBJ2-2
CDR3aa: CASSPPEDSGELFF

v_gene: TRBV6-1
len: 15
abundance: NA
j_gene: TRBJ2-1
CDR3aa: CASSETSGTYNEQFF

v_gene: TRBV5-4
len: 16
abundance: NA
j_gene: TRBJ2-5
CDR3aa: CASSLGQGISLQTQYF